Listed below are T cell receptor beta chains from one sample, sequenced in a study of blood T cell repertoires in COVID-19. TCRdb keeps only in-frame clones here, not all; method: immunoSEQ multiplex PCR. The table lists about 74,000 clones, over 75% of them singletons. The specimen sequenced was peripheral blood. These receptors came from a woman older than 75 with active or convalescent COVID-19. The CDR3 runs from the conserved cysteine through the conserved F or W. The order of the fields is clone size, CDR3 length, D gene, J gene, V gene, CDR3 DNA, CDR3 protein. The D gene is left open where the match is weak. Some rows mark clone size as missing; the rest say once, few, many or name a class of expanded clone.

>NA|13|TRBD1|TRBJ2-5|TRBV12-3/TRBV12-4
TGTGCCAGCAGTTTCAGGGGGCGAGAGACCCAGTACTTC
CASSFRGRETQYF
>once|12|NA|TRBJ1-2|TRBV19
TGTGCCAGTAGCAAGGGGTGGTATGGCTACACCTTC
CASSKGWYGYTF
>NA|15|NA|TRBJ1-2|TRBV7-2
TGTGCCAGCAGCTTAGTTGTTGAGGGCAACTATGGCTACACCTTC
CASSLVVEGNYGYTF
>NA|13|NA|TRBJ1-2|TRBV25-1
TGTGCCAGCAGCACCGGGGGGGGCTATGGCTACACCTTC
CASSTGGGYGYTF
>few|13|NA|TRBJ1-6|TRBV28
TGTGCCAGCAGGCCCTCCGGGGTCTGGCCCCTCCACTTT
CASRPSGVWPLHF
>NA|16|TRBD1|TRBJ1-2|TRBV4-3
TGCGCCAGCAGCCAAGATCCGGGACAGGCTAACTATGGCTACACCTTC
CASSQDPGQANYGYTF
>NA|13|NA|TRBJ1-4|TRBV7-2
TGTGCCAGCAGAGACAGAAACGTGGAAAAACTGTTTTTT
CASRDRNVEKLFF
>NA|22|NA|TRBJ1-5|TRBV7-8
TGTGCCAGCAGCCCCCAAGGAGGATCGATACTAAAACCTAGGGTCCGGGGTCAGCCCCAGCATTTT
CASSPQGGSILKPRVRGQPQHF
>NA|14|TRBD1|TRBJ2-7|TRBV6-5
TGTGCCAGCAGCCACGGGACAGGGGTTTACGAGCAGTACTTC
CASSHGTGVYEQYF
>NA|13|NA|TRBJ2-7|TRBV29-1
TGCAGCTTCCGGGACACCGTTGAATTCGAGCAGTACTTC
CSFRDTVEFEQYF
>NA|14|TRBD2|TRBJ2-3|TRBV28
TGTGCCAGCAGGGAGGACGGGGGGTGGGATACGCAGTATTTT
CASREDGGWDTQYF
>NA|11|NA|TRBJ2-4|TRBV6-2/TRBV6-3
TGTGCCAGCAGTCTGGGGGGCATTCAGTACTTC
CASSLGGIQYF
>NA|13|NA|TRBJ2-5|TRBV7-9
TGTGCCAGCAGCTTAGCAGGGGCCGAGACCCAGTACTTC
CASSLAGAETQYF
>NA|14|NA|TRBJ2-7|TRBV19
TGTGCCAGTAGTATGGGGCATCATATCGGCGAGCAGTACTTC
CASSMGHHIGEQYF
>NA|16|NA|TRBJ2-7|TRBV5-1
TGCGCCAGCAGCCCTAACACGGGGTCACAAGGACAGAGGCAGTACTTC
CASSPNTGSQGQRQYF